This T cell receptor beta chain came from a study of T-cell memory formation after mild COVID-19. About the research overall: Largely, TCR clusters stayed within a single donor. Study-wide findings and caveats: Day 15 to 85 contracting clones showed balanced CD4/CD8; day 15 to 37 expanders favored CD4+. Pre-infection memory harbored some responding clones, suggesting cross-reactive memory joined.

As for this clonotype: Its antigen remains unidentified.

TCR alpha and TCR beta cDNA libraries with sample barcodes and UMIs came from 5'RACE using constant-segment primers. TCRdb re-derived calls from the 5' RACE reads in MiXCR, one entry per CDR3 protein. The sample carries around 250,000 distinct CDR3 sequences, 8.5% to 9.5% recorded once. This clonotype was obtained from a man in his late teens or twenties who had mild COVID-19 (a few samples of this study predate the infection). Cell type and time point are not known. The sample taken for sequencing was PBMCs or a T cell subset sorted from them (not recorded which).

The CDR3 coding sequence is TGTGCCACCAGTGATTTAGGGACAGGGGACACCGGGGAGCTGTTTTTT. It specifies CATSDLGTGDTGELFF. The J gene is TRBJ2-2, the V gene TRBV24-1, with 10 bases fitting TRBD1. The CDR3 is 16 residues long. Trimming at V came to 1 base and at J to 3 bases, leaving 1 base not matched to a gene. Germline lookup yields CDR1 KGHDR and CDR2 SFDVKD.